In this sample, the clone carrying this TCR beta chain turned up once. The sample comes from a study of shared clonotypes between healthy human individuals. Background on the study: CD4 naive and CD4 memory each took three plates per donor, while CD8 naive took two and CD8 memory one.

In germline, CDR1 is MNHEY, CDR2 SMNVEV (reference sequence). With 0 bases removed from V and 8 bases from J, the gap between germline ends came to 11 bases. CDR3 length equals 15 residues. Authors' processing steps: There were no quality scores in the junction-only immunoSEQ sequences, so filtering differed. Produced via immunoSEQ multiplex PCR; TCRdb's table is partial and in-frame only. V and J calls and clone size are those listed in that table; D and trimming were worked out from the DNA. The table has about 2 million clones, roughly 95% seen once; the top ten hold 1% to 1.5%. Selected positively for CCR7 and CD45RO-negative, naive CD8 cells excluded terminally differentiated effector memory CD45RA+ cells.

The chain carries TRBV27 and TRBJ1-6; TRBD1 might be the D (5 bases). The sample comprised naive CD8+ T cells sorted from blood. This receptor was obtained from a man aged 18 to 30 in good health. CDR3 protein: CASSLSALGHSPLHF. DNA of the CDR3: TGTGCCAGCAGTTTATCTGCCTTGGGGCATTCACCCCTCCACTTT.